This T cell receptor (beta chain) was sequenced during a study of regulatory T cells in long-lasting Graves disease. Building of the TCR beta libraries involved iRepertoire HTBI primers and Arm-PCR of CDR3 regions. One entry per CDR3 protein, called by TCRdb with MiXCR from the multiplex PCR reads. The repertoire has roughly 350,000 distinct CDR3 sequences, around 15% of them found once; the top ten carry 25% to 30%. Germline CDR1 KGHDR, CDR2 SFDVKD. The CDR3 is 15 residues long. Trimming removed 5 bases from V and 2 bases from J, with 13 bases in between. Documented time point: newly diagnosed GD, antithyroid drugs for less than 3 months. TCR sequences were obtained from RNA taken from PBMCs. This sample was shared with a second study, whose subject was T cells in Graves' hyperthyroidism and ophthalmopathy.

Material: peripheral blood mononuclear cells (PBMCs), obtained at new diagnosis, from a patient treated with antithyroid drugs. The sequence was obtained from a middle-aged man with Graves disease. The chain is built from TRBV24-1 and TRBJ2-3; a weak D match, TRBD1 (6 bases). The CDR3 loop is CATSVSGASTDTQYF. The CDR3 nucleotides read TGTGCCACCAGTGTTTCAGGGGCTTCCACAGATACGCAGTATTTT.